This T cell receptor (beta chain) was found in a study of OX40 agonist ivuxolimab in advanced cancers. Background for the entire study: Ivuxolimab was an agonistic, fully human IgG2 monoclonal antibody directed against OX40 (CD134), a costimulatory receptor. Intravenous ivuxolimab was administered to patients every 2 weeks at six dose levels: 0.01, 0.1, 0.3, 1.5, 3 and 10 mg/kg. Of the roughly 51 patients in dose escalation, 19 had hepatocellular carcinoma, some 15 had melanoma, 9 had renal cell carcinoma and 9 had head and neck cancer. In the dose-escalation cohort, around four fifths of patients were male, and the mean age was approximately 60 years, with a range of about 20 to 90. Prior anti-PD-1, anti-PD-L1 or anti-CTLA-4 therapy was permitted, and checkpoint inhibitors had been received by roughly two fifths of dose-escalation patients. Partial responses occurred in three dose-escalation patients: two with cutaneous melanoma and one with hepatocellular carcinoma. Peripheral TCRbeta sequencing aimed to test whether ivuxolimab altered TCR sequence diversity and caused clonal T-cell expansion. The paper describes the monotherapy dose-escalation part (N ≈ 51 patients) of the phase I trial of ivuxolimab. Study-level results and caveats: Low levels of normalized T-cell clonal expansion were also shown by some nonresponding patients. In partial responders in the 0.1-3.0 mg/kg groups, normalized peripheral clonal expansion was found to be among the lowest, especially among CD8+ T cells. After ivuxolimab, expanded clones were on average more numerous among CD8+ T cells than among CD4+ T cells. The antigen specificity of the peripheral T cells that underwent clonal expansion was not determined. At doses from 0.1 to 3.0 mg/kg, clonal expansion was seen in both CD4+ and CD8+ blood T cells between baseline and week 6.

As for this clone: This clone's antigen is unknown. No clone much larger than this one lies a single base away; base qualities are absent.

Patients with autoimmune disease history or receiving systemic immunosuppression were excluded from the trial. Peripheral blood for TCR sequencing was drawn from every dose cohort at baseline, at cycle 4 day 1 and at cycle 7 day 1. The samples were drawn from a first-in-human, open-label, multicenter phase I dose-escalation trial of ivuxolimab. Adults with locally advanced or metastatic melanoma, renal cell carcinoma, hepatocellular carcinoma or head and neck squamous cell carcinoma were enrolled in the trial. CD4+ and CD8+ T cells were sorted separately from peripheral blood before TCR sequencing. For sequencing of the TCRbeta CDR3 region, genomic DNA was extracted from the sorted cells. The immunoSEQ Assay was used to sequence the TCRbeta CDR3 regions. Drawn from immuneACCESS, this table holds only the in-frame rearrangements with V and J called that TCRdb kept. Clones are partly lost; checked studies trace under half to an unresolved V gene and leave the rest unexplained. The sample includes 40,000 to 50,000 clones, with around 92% observed a single time. In total, the top ten clones hold around 0.6% of the sample.

As encoded in the germline V gene, CDR1 is LGHNA while CDR2 is YNFKEQ. The CDR3, cysteine through phenylalanine, is 13 amino acids long. CDR3 DNA only is kept here, 39 bases in frame from base 1. V is shortened by 0 bases, J by 7 bases, and the region joining them spans 10 bases. The chain joins TRBV4-2 to TRBJ2-7, with no reliable assignment of the D segment. This TCR derives from an adult with an advanced solid tumor such as melanoma, head and neck, liver or kidney cancer. Here the sequenced sample was CD4+ or CD8+ T cells sorted from blood, taken in a trial of the OX40 agonist ivuxolimab. CDR3 region: CASSQELGWEQYF. DNA sequence: TGTGCCAGCAGCCAAGAGTTGGGCTGGGAGCAGTACTTC.